The rows below give T cell receptor beta chains drawn from one sample of a study of shared clonotypes between healthy human individuals. TCRdb's copy holds only in-frame clones and misses some; the assay was immunoSEQ multiplex PCR. Of approximately 640,000 clones detected, 80% to 95% appear once; the ten largest clones hold 34%. The sequenced sample consisted of memory CD8+ T cells from PBMCs. All receptors derive from a man between 18 and 29 years old in good health. Some clones in this sample may be carry-over from other donors' samples. Both conserved end residues are part of each CDR3. D genes are given only for firm matches. Clone size, where shown, is once, few, many, or a class for clones that have expanded.

>TRBJ2-7|once|TRBV28|-
CASSLQGRTYEQYF
TGTGCCAGCAGTTTACAGGGGAGGACCTACGAGCAGTACTTC
>TRBJ2-3|-|TRBV5-1|-
CASSLDSSASTDTQYF
TGCGCCAGCAGCTTGGACTCTAGCGCTAGCACAGATACGCAGTATTTT
>TRBJ1-4|-|TRBV9|-
CASSLTNALNEKLFF
TGTGCCAGCAGCTTAACAAACGCCTTAAATGAAAAACTGTTTTTT
>TRBJ1-2|-|TRBV9|-
CASSVDPRVNYGYTF
TGTGCCAGCAGCGTAGACCCCAGGGTAAACTATGGCTACACCTTC
>TRBJ2-7|once|TRBV27|-
CASGHRVANEQYF
TGTGCCAGCGGGCACCGGGTTGCCAACGAGCAGTACTTC
>TRBJ2-5|-|TRBV7-9|-
CASSFYQETQYF
TGTGCCAGCAGCTTCTACCAAGAGACCCAGTACTTC
>TRBJ1-3|-|TRBV2|-
CASSGTETSGNTIYF
TGTGCCAGCAGTGGGACAGAGACCTCTGGAAACACCATATATTTT
>TRBJ1-1|-|TRBV29-1|-
CSVSFAPHRPLHTEAFF
TGCAGCGTCTCCTTTGCCCCCCACAGGCCGTTACACACTGAAGCTTTCTTT
>TRBJ1-1|few|TRBV14|-
CASSGFGVKRLNTEAFF
TGTGCCAGCAGTGGTTTTGGCGTGAAACGGTTGAACACTGAAGCTTTCTTT
>TRBJ2-7|-|TRBV28|-
CASSLGTGSYEQYF
TGTGCCAGCAGTTTGGGGACTGGATCCTACGAGCAGTACTTC
>TRBJ1-1|-|TRBV19|TRBD1
CASSTTPDRVGAFF
TGTGCCAGTAGTACAACCCCGGACAGGGTAGGAGCTTTCTTT
>TRBJ2-5|once|TRBV6-5|-
CASSFPGADQYF
TGTGCCAGCAGTTTCCCAGGGGCGGACCAGTACTTC
>TRBJ2-1|-|TRBV14|TRBD2
CASSQGLHNEQFF
TGTGCCAGCAGCCAGGGACTACACAATGAGCAGTTCTTC
>TRBJ1-5|-|TRBV27|-
CASSLGSGTSNQPQHF
TGTGCCAGCAGTTTAGGGTCAGGGACTAGCAATCAGCCCCAGCATTTT
>TRBJ2-7|-|TRBV9|-
CASSGRERTYEQYF
TGTGCCAGCAGCGGACGTGAACGCACCTACGAGCAGTACTTC
>TRBJ2-1|-|TRBV27|TRBD1
CASSFWAEQGDNEQFF
TGTGCCAGCAGTTTTTGGGCTGAACAGGGGGACAATGAGCAGTTCTTC
>TRBJ1-2|-|TRBV19|-
CASSIGLRAYGYTF
TGTGCCAGTAGTATAGGCTTAAGAGCCTATGGCTACACCTTC
>TRBJ2-7|-|TRBV5-6|TRBD2
CASSLRLAGGPPYEQYF
TGTGCCAGCAGCTTGCGGCTAGCGGGAGGGCCCCCCTACGAGCAGTACTTC
>TRBJ2-1|-|TRBV7-8|-
CASSLVSSGDPYNEQFF
TGTGCCAGCAGCTTAGTTTCCAGCGGAGATCCCTACAATGAGCAGTTCTTC
>TRBJ2-5|once|TRBV7-9|TRBD2
CASSSVLAGAETQYF
TGTGCCAGCAGCTCCGTACTAGCGGGAGCGGAGACCCAGTACTTC
>TRBJ1-2|-|TRBV4-2|-
CASSPSGGGYYGYTF
TGTGCCAGCAGCCCCTCGGGAGGGGGGTACTATGGCTACACCTTC
>TRBJ1-1|-|TRBV4-3|-
CASSQGVVSTEAFF
TGCGCCAGCAGCCAAGGGGTCGTTTCCACTGAAGCTTTCTTT
>TRBJ2-7|-|TRBV5-1|-
CASSSTGPYEQYF
TGCGCCAGCAGCTCTACAGGGCCGTACGAGCAGTACTTC
>TRBJ2-2|-|TRBV6-5|-
CASRDGNGELFF
TGTGCCAGCAGAGACGGGAACGGGGAGCTGTTTTTT
>TRBJ2-7|-|TRBV29-1|-
CSVEDDSRSSYEQYF
TGCAGCGTTGAAGATGACAGTAGGAGCTCCTACGAGCAGTACTTC
>TRBJ1-1|-|TRBV7-9|-
CASSLGTAMNTEAFF
TGTGCCAGCAGCTTAGGGACAGCAATGAACACTGAAGCTTTCTTT
>TRBJ2-7|-|TRBV9|TRBD1
CASSVGTGIAYEQYF
TGTGCCAGCAGCGTAGGGACAGGGATCGCCTACGAGCAGTACTTC
>TRBJ2-7|-|TRBV28|TRBD1
CASSPMVVRDRPYEQYF
TGTGCCAGCAGCCCAATGGTCGTCCGGGACAGGCCCTACGAGCAGTACTTC
>TRBJ2-2|few|TRBV4-2|TRBD2
CASSQASASGRVIGELFF
TGTGCCAGCAGCCAAGCCAGTGCTAGCGGGAGGGTTATCGGGGAGCTGTTTTTT
>TRBJ2-2|-|TRBV4-1|-
CASSQVGAYNTGELFF
TGCGCCAGCAGCCAAGTTGGTGCTTACAACACCGGGGAGCTGTTTTTT
>TRBJ1-2|-|TRBV6-4|-
CASSAYATSNYGYTF
TGTGCCAGCAGTGCCTACGCTACAAGTAACTATGGCTACACCTTC
>TRBJ1-1|-|TRBV29-1|-
CSARTDPPEAFF
TGCAGCGCCCGGACAGACCCCCCTGAAGCTTTCTTT
>TRBJ1-5|-|TRBV7-8|-
CASSFSRAASNQPQHF
TGTGCCAGCAGCTTTAGCAGGGCGGCGAGCAATCAGCCCCAGCATTTT
>TRBJ2-7|-|TRBV6-5|-
CASSYSSAGHEQYF
TGTGCCAGCAGTTACTCGTCAGCCGGGCACGAGCAGTACTTC
>TRBJ2-2|-|TRBV7-2|-
CASSPRGNHTGELFF
TGTGCCAGCAGCCCCCGCGGGAACCACACCGGGGAGCTGTTTTTT
>TRBJ2-3|-|TRBV19|TRBD2
CASSPGLAGGSDTQYF
TGTGCCAGTAGCCCTGGACTAGCGGGAGGATCAGATACGCAGTATTTT
>TRBJ1-3|-|TRBV7-9|-
CASRPDTGNTIYF
TGTGCCAGCAGACCAGACACTGGAAACACCATATATTTT
>TRBJ2-1|-|TRBV14|TRBD2
CASSHLAGGPLLEQFF
TGTGCCAGCAGCCATCTAGCGGGAGGGCCTCTTCTTGAGCAGTTCTTC
>TRBJ2-1|few|TRBV6-5|-
CASSVGGSWEQFF
TGTGCCAGCAGTGTTGGGGGGTCCTGGGAGCAGTTCTTC
>TRBJ1-6|-|TRBV6-5|-
CASRSLNSPLHF
TGTGCCAGCAGATCCCTCAATTCACCCCTCCACTTT